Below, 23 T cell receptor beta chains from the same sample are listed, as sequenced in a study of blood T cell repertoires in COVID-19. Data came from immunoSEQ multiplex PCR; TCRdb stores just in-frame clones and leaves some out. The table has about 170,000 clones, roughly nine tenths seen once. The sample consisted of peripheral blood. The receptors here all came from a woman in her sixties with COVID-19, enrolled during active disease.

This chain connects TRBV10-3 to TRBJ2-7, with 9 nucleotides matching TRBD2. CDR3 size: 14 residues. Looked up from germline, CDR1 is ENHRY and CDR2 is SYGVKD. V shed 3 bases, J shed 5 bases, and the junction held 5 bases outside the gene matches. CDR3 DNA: TGTGCCATCAGTGAACAGCGGGAGGCCGACGAGCAGTACTTC. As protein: CAISEQREADEQYF.

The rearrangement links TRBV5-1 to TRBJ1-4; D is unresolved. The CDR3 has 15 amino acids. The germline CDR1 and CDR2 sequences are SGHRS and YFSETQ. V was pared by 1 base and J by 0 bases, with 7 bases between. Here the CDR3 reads CASSLNTATNEKLFF. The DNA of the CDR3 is TGCGCCAGCAGCTTGAATACAGCAACTAATGAAAAACTGTTTTTT.

The CDR3: CASSYSGGFGNEQFF. The CDR3 region has the DNA TGTGCCAGCAGTTACTCGGGAGGGTTCGGCAATGAGCAGTTCTTC. The chain has TRBV6-5 and TRBJ2-1; 7 nucleotides match TRBD2. The CDR3 consists of 15 residues. Trimming at V came to 0 bases and at J to 6 bases, leaving 5 bases not matched to a gene. From germline, CDR1 is MNHEY and CDR2 SVGAGI.

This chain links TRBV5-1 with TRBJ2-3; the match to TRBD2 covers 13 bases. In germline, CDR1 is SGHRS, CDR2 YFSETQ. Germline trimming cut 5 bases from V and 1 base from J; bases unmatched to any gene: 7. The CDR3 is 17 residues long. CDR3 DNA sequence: TGCGCCAGCAGAACCGGGACTAGCGGGACGGGCACAGATACGCAGTATTTT. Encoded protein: CASRTGTSGTGTDTQYF.

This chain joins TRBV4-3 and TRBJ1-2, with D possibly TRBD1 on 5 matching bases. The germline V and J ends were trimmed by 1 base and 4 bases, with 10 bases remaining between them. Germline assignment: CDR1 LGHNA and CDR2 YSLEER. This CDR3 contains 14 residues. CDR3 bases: TGCGCCAGCAGCCAAGTAGGGGTCGTCTATGGCTACACCTTC. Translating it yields CASSQVGVVYGYTF.

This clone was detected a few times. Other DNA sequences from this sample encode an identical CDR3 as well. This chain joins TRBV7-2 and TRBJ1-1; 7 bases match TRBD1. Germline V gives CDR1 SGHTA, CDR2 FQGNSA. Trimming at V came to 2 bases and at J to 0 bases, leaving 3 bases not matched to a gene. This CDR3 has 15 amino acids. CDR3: CASSLQTGLNTEAFF. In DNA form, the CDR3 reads TGTGCCAGCAGCTTACAGACAGGGTTGAACACTGAAGCTTTCTTT.

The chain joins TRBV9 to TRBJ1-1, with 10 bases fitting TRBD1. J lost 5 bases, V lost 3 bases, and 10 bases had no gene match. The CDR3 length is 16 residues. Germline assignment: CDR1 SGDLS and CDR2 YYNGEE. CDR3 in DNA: TGTGCCAGCAGCGCAATTTTGGGACAGGGGAGGACTGAAGCTTTCTTT. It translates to CASSAILGQGRTEAFF.

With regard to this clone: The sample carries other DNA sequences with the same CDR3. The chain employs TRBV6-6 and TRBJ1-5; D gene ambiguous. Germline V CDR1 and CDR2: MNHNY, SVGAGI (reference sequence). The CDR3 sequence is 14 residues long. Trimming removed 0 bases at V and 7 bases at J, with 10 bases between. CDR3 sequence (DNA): TGTGCCAGCAGTTACTCCCTCGGCGGACAGCCCCAGCATTTT. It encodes CASSYSLGGQPQHF.

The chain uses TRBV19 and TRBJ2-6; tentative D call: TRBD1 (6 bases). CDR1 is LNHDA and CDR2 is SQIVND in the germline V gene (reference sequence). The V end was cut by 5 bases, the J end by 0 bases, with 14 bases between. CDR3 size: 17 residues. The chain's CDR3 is CASSLRTVSSGANVLTF. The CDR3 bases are TGTGCCAGTAGTCTACGGACAGTTAGCTCTGGGGCCAACGTCCTGACTTTC.

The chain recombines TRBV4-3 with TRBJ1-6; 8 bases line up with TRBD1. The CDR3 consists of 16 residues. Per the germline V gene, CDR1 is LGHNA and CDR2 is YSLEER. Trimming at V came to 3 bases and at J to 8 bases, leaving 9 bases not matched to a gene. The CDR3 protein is CASSQGGTGVDSPLHF. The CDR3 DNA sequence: TGCGCCAGCAGCCAGGGCGGGACAGGTGTTGATTCACCCCTCCACTTT.

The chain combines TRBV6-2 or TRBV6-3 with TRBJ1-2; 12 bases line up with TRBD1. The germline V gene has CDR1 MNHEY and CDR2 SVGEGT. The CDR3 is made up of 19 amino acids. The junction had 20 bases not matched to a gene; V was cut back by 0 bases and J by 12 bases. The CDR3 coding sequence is TGTGCCAGCAGTTACTCGATACCCCCGAACCGGGACAGGGGGCGTCGGGACACCTTC. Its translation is CASSYSIPPNRDRGRRDTF.

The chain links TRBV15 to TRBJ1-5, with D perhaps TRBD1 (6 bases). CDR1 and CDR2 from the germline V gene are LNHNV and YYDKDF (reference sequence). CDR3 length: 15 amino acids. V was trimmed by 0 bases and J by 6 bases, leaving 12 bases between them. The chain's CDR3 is CATSREQGGGQPQHF. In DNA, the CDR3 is TGTGCCACCAGCAGAGAACAGGGTGGGGGTCAGCCCCAGCATTTT.

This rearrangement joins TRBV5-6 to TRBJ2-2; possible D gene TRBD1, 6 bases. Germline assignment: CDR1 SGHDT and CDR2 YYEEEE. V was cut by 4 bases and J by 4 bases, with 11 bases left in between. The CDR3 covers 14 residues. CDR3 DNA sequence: TGTGCCAGCAGCAAAACAGGGAGCACCGGGGAGCTGTTTTTT. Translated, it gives CASSKTGSTGELFF.

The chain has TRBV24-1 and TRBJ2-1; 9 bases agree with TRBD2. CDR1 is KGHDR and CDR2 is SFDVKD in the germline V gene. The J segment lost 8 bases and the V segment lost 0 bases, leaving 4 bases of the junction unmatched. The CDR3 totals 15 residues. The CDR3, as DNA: TGTGCCACCAGTGATTTGGCGGGAGGGCGTTATGAGCAGTTCTTC. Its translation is CATSDLAGGRYEQFF.

The CDR3 here is CASSYSRGGEQFF. The CDR3 nucleotides read TGTGCCAGCAGTTACTCCCGCGGGGGTGAGCAGTTCTTC. J is TRBJ2-1 and V is TRBV6-6; 7 bases are a match to TRBD2. The CDR3 consists of 13 residues. V was clipped by 0 bases and J by 9 bases; unmatched bases: 2. Germline V gene data show CDR1 as MNHNY and CDR2 as SVGAGI (reference sequence).

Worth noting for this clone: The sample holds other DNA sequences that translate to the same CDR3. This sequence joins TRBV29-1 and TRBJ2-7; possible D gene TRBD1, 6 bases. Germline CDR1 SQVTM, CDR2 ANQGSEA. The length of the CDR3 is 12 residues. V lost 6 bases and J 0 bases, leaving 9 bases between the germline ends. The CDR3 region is CSVRGNSYEQYF. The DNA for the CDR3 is TGCAGCGTCAGGGGCAACTCCTACGAGCAGTACTTC.

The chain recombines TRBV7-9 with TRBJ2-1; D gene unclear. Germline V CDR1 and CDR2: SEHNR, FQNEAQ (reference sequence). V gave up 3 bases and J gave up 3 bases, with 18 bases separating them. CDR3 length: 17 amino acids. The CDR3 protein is CASSFPLSAHYYNEQFF. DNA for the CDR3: TGTGCCAGCAGCTTCCCTCTGAGCGCACATTACTACAATGAGCAGTTCTTC.

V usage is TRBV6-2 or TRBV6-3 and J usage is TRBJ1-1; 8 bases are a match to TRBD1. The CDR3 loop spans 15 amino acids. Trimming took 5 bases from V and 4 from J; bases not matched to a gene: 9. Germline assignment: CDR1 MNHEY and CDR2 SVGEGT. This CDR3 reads CASSTGGGGGTEAFF. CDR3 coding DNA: TGTGCCAGCAGTACAGGGGGAGGTGGGGGCACTGAAGCTTTCTTT.

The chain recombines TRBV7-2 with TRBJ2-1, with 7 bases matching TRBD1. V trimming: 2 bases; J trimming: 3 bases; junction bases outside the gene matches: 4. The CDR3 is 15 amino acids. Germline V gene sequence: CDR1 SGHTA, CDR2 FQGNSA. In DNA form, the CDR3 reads TGTGCCAGCAGCTTAAAAAGGACAGGCTACAATGAGCAGTTCTTC. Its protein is CASSLKRTGYNEQFF.

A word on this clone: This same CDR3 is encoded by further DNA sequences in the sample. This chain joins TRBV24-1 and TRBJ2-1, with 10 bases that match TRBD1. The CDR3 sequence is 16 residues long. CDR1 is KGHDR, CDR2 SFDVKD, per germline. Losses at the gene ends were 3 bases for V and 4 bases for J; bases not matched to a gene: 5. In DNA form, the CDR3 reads TGTGCCACCAGTGATCCCGGGACAGGGGATTACAATGAGCAGTTCTTC. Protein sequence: CATSDPGTGDYNEQFF.

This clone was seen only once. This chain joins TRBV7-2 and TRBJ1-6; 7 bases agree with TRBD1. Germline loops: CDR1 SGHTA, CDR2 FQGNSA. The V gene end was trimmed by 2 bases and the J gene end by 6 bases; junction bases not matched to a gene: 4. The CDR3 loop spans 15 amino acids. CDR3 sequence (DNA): TGTGCCAGCAGCTTAACGACAGGGCTTAATTCACCCCTCCACTTT. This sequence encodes CASSLTTGLNSPLHF.

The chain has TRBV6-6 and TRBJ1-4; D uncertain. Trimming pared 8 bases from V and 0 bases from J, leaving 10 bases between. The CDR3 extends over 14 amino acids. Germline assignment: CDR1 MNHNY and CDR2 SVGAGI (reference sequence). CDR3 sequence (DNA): TGTGCCAGCTCCCTTGCGACAACTAATGAAAAACTGTTTTTT. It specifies CASSLATTNEKLFF.

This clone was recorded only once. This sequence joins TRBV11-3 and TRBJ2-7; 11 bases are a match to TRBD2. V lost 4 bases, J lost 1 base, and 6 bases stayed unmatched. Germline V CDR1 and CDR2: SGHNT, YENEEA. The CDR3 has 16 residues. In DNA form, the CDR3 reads TGTGCCAGCAGCTCGGGACTAGCGGAGGGGTCCTACGAGCAGTACTTC. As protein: CASSSGLAEGSYEQYF. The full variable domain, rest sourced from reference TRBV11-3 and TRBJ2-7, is EAGVVQSPRYKIIEKKQPVAFWCNPISGHNTLYWYLQNLGQGPELLIRYENEEAVDDSQLPKDRFSAERLKGVDSTLKIQPAELGDSAVYLCASSSGLAEGSYEQYFGPGTRLTVT.